These 10 T cell receptor beta chains were sequenced from one sample in a study of blood T cell repertoires in COVID-19. Clones were sequenced by immunoSEQ multiplex PCR, and TCRdb holds only the in-frame ones, with some missing. The sample shows approximately 25,000 clones, approximately 80% of them seen only once. Sequenced input: peripheral blood. The receptors come from a woman older than 75 with acute or convalescent COVID-19.

The chain has TRBV10-3 and TRBJ2-1, with no clear D. V was shortened by 0 bases and J by 10 bases, with 22 bases between the two germline ends. The CDR3 is 17 amino acids. Germline V gives CDR1 ENHRY, CDR2 SYGVKD. The CDR3 sequence is CAISESVGQVNFREQFF. As DNA, the CDR3 is TGTGCCATCAGTGAGTCGGTAGGTCAGGTCAATTTTCGGGAGCAGTTCTTC.

V and J are TRBV11-2 and TRBJ1-6; the match to TRBD1 covers 7 bases. V gave up 5 bases and J gave up 0 bases; unmatched junction bases: 4. The CDR3 consists of 16 residues. CDR1 SGHAT and CDR2 FQNNGV come from the germline V gene. The CDR3 DNA sequence: TGTGCCAGCAGCCAGACAGGGAGCTCCTATAATTCACCCCTCCACTTT. Protein sequence: CASSQTGSSYNSPLHF.

This chain connects TRBV6-4 to TRBJ2-2; no clear D. V lost 4 bases, J lost 3 bases, and 6 bases lay in between. Germline CDR1 reads MRHNA; CDR2 reads SNTAGT. The CDR3 is 13 amino acids. The CDR3 nucleotides read TGTGCCAGCAGTGCCCAGGACACCGGGGAGCTGTTTTTT. Residues: CASSAQDTGELFF.

The chain joins TRBV27 to TRBJ1-1, with D maybe TRBD1 (6 bases). This CDR3 spans 14 amino acids. Trimming pared 2 bases from V and 5 bases from J, leaving 12 bases between. Looked up from germline, CDR1 is MNHEY and CDR2 is SMNVEV (reference sequence). CDR3 in DNA: TGTGCCAGCAGTTTAGAGGCAGGGGTTACTGAAGCTTTCTTT. It is translated as CASSLEAGVTEAFF.

V gene TRBV19 combines with J gene TRBJ2-7; 9 positions match TRBD1. Germline CDR1 and CDR2: LNHDA and SQIVND (reference sequence). The CDR3 is 14 amino acids. The V segment lost 6 bases and the J segment 6 bases; nucleotides outside the gene matches: 9. The DNA for the CDR3 is TGTGCCAGTAGGTCCGGGACAGGGAACGTCGAGCAGTACTTC. The encoded protein is CASRSGTGNVEQYF.

The CDR3 protein is CASSPPSGINEQFF. The CDR3, as DNA: TGTGCCAGCAGCCCACCCAGCGGGATAAATGAGCAGTTCTTC. The chain uses TRBV7-9 and TRBJ2-1; TRBD2 matches 7 bases. Germline CDR1 and CDR2: SEHNR and FQNEAQ (reference sequence). The CDR3 totals 14 residues. V dropped 5 bases and J dropped 7; count of bases not matched to a gene: 8.

The gene calls are TRBV21-1 and TRBJ1-2; the DNA was not compared with TRBD1, the D call given in the table. TRBV21-1 has pseudogene status. The CDR3 runs to 14 residues. This CDR3 reads CASSRPDSFYGYTF. CDR3 bases: TGTGCCAGCAGCCGCCCGGACAGTTTCTATGGCTACACCTTC.

The chain employs TRBV19 and TRBJ2-7; 7 nucleotides match TRBD1. V lost 6 bases, J lost 4 bases, and 9 bases stayed unmatched. Germline V lookup: CDR1 LNHDA, CDR2 SQIVND (reference sequence). This CDR3 is 14 amino acids long. The CDR3, as DNA: TGTGCCAGTAGAAGAACAGGGGAACCTTACGAGCAGTACTTC. Its translation: CASRRTGEPYEQYF.

The J gene is TRBJ2-7, the V gene TRBV5-1; 7 bases match TRBD1. J was trimmed by 5 bases and V by 1 base; bases with no gene match: 3. The germline V gene encodes CDR1 SGHRS and CDR2 YFSETQ. This CDR3 contains 13 residues. This chain's CDR3 is CASSLKGGDEQYF. DNA for the CDR3: TGCGCCAGCAGCTTGAAAGGGGGCGACGAGCAGTACTTC.

The chain has TRBV7-2 and TRBJ1-3; D gene uncertain. V lost 3 bases to trimming and J lost 7 bases, with 4 bases between them. The CDR3 has 11 amino acids. Germline values: CDR1 SGHTA, CDR2 FQGNSA. The DNA for the CDR3 is TGTGCCAGCAGCTTGAGTAACACCATATATTTT. Its translation: CASSLSNTIYF.